The entry that follows covers one T cell receptor beta chain sequence. Repertoires were generated with immunoSEQ multiplex PCR, while TCRdb's copy carries only in-frame clones and drops some. The repertoire holds 35,000 to 45,000 clones, 70% to 90% seen once, with roughly 2.7% in the top ten. The data were obtained in a study of T cell clones after liver transplantation. Germline values: CDR1 LNHDA, CDR2 SQIVND (reference sequence). Trimming removed 9 bases from V and 7 bases from J, with 18 bases in between. CDR3 length equals 13 residues. The TCR originated in a human patient who received a liver transplant. A subset of T cells may come from the graft donor. The V call is TRBV19, the J call TRBJ1-1; D not certain. This material consisted of CD4+ T cells from blood, taken 24 months after liver transplant. CDR3 coding DNA: TGTGCCAGCAGCTCTAGGCCTTTGGGTGAAGCTTTCTTT. Its protein is CASSSRPLGEAFF.